This T cell receptor (beta chain) was sequenced during a study of patients and donors after allogeneic stem cell transplantation. The CDR3 consists of 14 residues. V lost 2 bases to trimming and J lost 0 bases; unmatched junction nucleotides: 4. CDR1 is DFQATT and CDR2 is SNEGSKA in the germline V gene (reference sequence). Each CDR3 protein gets one entry after TCRdb re-called the RT-PCR reads with MiXCR. The sample lists approximately 90,000 distinct CDR3 sequences, just under 5% seen once, with about 3% in the top ten. This clonotype was seen at least ten times. The chain uses TRBV20-1 and TRBJ2-7; TRBD1 matches at 7 bases. Material for sequencing was blood, either unsorted or a sorted T cell fraction (not recorded which). This clonotype was obtained from a human donor who was either an allogeneic HSCT recipient or a stem cell or donor lymphocyte infusion donor (not recorded which). It is not recorded whose cells these are; they may come from a transplant donor. CDR3 nucleotides: TGCAGTGCTAGACGACAGGGCCTCTCCTACGAGCAGTACTTC. Translated: CSARRQGLSYEQYF.